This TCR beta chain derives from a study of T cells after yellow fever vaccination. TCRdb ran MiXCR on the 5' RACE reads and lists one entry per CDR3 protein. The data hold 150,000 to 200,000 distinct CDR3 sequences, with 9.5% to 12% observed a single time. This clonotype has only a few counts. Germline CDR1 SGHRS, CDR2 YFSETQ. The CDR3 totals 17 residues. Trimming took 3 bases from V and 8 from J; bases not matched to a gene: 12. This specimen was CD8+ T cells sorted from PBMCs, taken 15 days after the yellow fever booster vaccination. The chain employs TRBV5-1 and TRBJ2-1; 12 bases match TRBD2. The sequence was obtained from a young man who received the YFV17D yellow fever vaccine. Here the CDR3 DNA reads TGCGCCAGCAGCTCGGCCGAACTAGCGGGGGGTATATATGAGCAGTTCTTC. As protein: CASSSAELAGGIYEQFF.